This TCR beta chain was sequenced in a study of somatic mutations in cytotoxic T cells in rheumatoid arthritis. Germline CDR1 SGDLS, CDR2 YYNGEE. This CDR3 spans 13 amino acids. The table came from immunoSEQ multiplex PCR; TCRdb's copy has only in-frame clones and leaves some out. This table holds about 10,000 clones, 60% to 85% found once. Whole-study results and caveats: Nobody adjusted the slight TRBV07 underrepresentation in rheumatoid arthritis patients for multiple comparisons. The authors did not know the antigen targets of the expanded CD8+ clones.

Positive selection using magnetic beads isolated the CD4+ and CD8+ cells (purity was checked by flow cytometry). This clone was picked up a small number of times. Its antigen is unknown. At one end the junction does not follow the germline gene, possibly because of a read error. The clonotype was recovered from a man aged 45-65 years in good health. V and J are TRBV9 and TRBJ2-3; D is unresolved. Sequencing used CD8+ T cells sorted from blood. CDR3 loop: CASSPAGEVPLDF. For the CDR3, the DNA is TGTGCCAGCAGCCCTGCCGGCGAGGTACCGTTGGATTTT. Based on the CDR3 plus reference TRBV9 and TRBJ2-3, the full variable domain is DSGVTQTPKHLITATGQRVTLRCSPRSGDLSVYWYQQSLDQGLQFLIQYYNGEERAKGNILERFSAQQFPDLHSELNLSSLELGDSALYFCASSPAGEVPLDFGPGTRLTVL.